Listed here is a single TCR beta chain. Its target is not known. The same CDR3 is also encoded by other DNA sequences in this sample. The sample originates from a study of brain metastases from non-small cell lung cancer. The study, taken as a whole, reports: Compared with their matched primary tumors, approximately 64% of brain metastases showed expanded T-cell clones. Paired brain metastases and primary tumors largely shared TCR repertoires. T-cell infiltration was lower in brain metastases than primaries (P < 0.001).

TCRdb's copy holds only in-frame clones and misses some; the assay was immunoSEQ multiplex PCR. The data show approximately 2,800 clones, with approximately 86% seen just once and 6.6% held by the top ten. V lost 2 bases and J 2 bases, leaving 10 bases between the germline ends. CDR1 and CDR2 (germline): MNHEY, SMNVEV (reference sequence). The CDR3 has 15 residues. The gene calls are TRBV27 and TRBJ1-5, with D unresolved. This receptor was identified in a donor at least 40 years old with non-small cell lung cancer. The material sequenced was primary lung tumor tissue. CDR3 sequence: CASSLRREGNQPQHF. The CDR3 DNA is TGTGCCAGCAGTTTAAGACGAGAGGGCAATCAGCCCCAGCATTTT.